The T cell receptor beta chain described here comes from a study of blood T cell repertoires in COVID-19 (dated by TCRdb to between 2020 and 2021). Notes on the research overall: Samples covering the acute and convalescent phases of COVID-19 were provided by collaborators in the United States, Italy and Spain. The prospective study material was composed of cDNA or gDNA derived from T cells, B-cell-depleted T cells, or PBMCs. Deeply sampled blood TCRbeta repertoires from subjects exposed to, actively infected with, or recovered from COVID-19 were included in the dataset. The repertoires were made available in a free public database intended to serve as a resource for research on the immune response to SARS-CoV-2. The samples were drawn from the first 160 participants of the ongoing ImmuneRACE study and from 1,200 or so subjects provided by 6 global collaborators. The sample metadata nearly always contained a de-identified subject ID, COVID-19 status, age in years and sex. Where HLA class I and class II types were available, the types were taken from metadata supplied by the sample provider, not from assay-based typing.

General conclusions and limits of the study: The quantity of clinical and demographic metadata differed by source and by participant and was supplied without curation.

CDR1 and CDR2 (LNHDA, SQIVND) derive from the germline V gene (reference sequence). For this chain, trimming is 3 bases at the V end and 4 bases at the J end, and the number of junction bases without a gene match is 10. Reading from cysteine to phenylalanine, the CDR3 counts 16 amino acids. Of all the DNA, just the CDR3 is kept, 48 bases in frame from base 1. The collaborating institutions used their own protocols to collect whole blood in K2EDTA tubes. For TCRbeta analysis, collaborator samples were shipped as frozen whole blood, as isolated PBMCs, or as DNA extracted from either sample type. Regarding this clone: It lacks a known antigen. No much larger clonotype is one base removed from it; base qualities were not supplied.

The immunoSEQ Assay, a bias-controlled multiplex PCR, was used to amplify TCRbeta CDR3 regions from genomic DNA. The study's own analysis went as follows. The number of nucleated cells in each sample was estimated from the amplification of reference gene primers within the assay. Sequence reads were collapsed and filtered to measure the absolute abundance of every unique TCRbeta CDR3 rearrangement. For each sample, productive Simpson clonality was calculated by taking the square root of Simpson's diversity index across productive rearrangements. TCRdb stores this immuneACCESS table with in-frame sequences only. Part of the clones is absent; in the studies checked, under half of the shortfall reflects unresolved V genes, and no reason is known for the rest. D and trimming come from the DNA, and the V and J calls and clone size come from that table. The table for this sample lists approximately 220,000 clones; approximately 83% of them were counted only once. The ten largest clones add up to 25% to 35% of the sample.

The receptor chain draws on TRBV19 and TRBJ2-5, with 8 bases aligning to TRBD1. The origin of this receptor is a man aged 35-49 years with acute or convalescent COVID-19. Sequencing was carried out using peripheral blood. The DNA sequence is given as TGTGCCAGTAGTATGAACTCGGCAGGGGGCGTAGAGACCCAGTACTTC. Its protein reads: CASSMNSAGGVETQYF.